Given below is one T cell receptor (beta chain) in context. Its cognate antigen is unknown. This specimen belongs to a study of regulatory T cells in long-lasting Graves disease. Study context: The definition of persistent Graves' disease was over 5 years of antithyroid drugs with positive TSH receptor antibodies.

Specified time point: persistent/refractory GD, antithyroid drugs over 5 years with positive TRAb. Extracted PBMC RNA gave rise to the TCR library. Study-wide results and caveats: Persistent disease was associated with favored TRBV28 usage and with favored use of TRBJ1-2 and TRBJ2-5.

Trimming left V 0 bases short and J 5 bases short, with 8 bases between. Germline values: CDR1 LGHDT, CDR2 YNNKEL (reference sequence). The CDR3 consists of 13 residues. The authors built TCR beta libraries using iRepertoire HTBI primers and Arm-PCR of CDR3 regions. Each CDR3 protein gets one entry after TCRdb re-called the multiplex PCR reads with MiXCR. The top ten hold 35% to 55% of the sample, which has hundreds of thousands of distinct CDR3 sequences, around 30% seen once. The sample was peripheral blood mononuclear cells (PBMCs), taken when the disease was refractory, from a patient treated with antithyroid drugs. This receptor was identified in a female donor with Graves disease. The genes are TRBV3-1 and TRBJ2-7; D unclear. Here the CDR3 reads CASSQDPPDEQYF. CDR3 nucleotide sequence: TGTGCCAGCAGCCAAGATCCACCGGACGAGCAGTACTTC.